These 25 T cell receptor beta chains originate from one sample sequenced in a study of shared clonotypes between healthy human individuals. The data were produced by immunoSEQ multiplex PCR, yet TCRdb's version contains in-frame clones alone and is incomplete. The sample holds roughly 2,300,000 clones, around 93% seen once. The sequenced sample was naive CD4+ T cells from PBMCs. Subset described: CD45RA+ positively selected. Source of these receptors: a man younger than 30 in good health. Some clones in this sample may be carry-over from other donors' samples.

The chain employs TRBV28 and TRBJ1-2; D is ambiguous. CDR1 is MDHEN, CDR2 SYDVKM, per germline. The CDR3 sequence is 13 residues long. V lost 4 bases to trimming and J lost 8 bases, with 14 bases between them. The chain's CDR3 is CASSSRRPIGYTF. The CDR3 DNA is TGTGCCAGCAGTTCCAGACGCCCCATAGGCTACACCTTC.

V gene TRBV2 combines with J gene TRBJ1-2; D is undetermined. The CDR3 extends over 13 amino acids. Germline V gives CDR1 SNHLY, CDR2 FYNNEI. V lost 7 bases to trimming and J lost 2 bases, with 11 bases between them. The CDR3 reads CASTIERNYGYTF. The CDR3 DNA reads TGTGCCAGCACCATCGAAAGGAACTATGGCTACACCTTC.

The chain links TRBV7-6 to TRBJ2-7, with D unclear. Trimming cost V 5 bases and J 0 bases, with 17 bases left between them. Germline lookup yields CDR1 SGHVS and CDR2 FNYEAQ. This CDR3 spans 16 amino acids. The DNA of the CDR3 is TGTGCCAGCAGCCCATGGGAAGGTTCCGGCTCCTACGAGCAGTACTTC. It codes for CASSPWEGSGSYEQYF.

The chain recombines TRBV18 with TRBJ2-1, with 7 bases aligning to TRBD2. The length of the CDR3 is 15 residues. Germline CDR1 KGHSH, CDR2 LQKENI. V dropped 0 bases and J dropped 8; count of bases not matched to a gene: 7. CDR3 nucleotide sequence: TGTGCCAGCTCACCACCGGGGAGGGCCTGGGATGAGCAGTTCTTC. Encoded protein: CASSPPGRAWDEQFF.

The CDR3 DNA reads as TGCGCCAGCAGCTTGACCCACAGGGCCATGAACACTGAAGCTTTCTTT. Translation: CASSLTHRAMNTEAFF. The chain joins TRBV5-1 to TRBJ1-1; the D gene is possibly TRBD1 (6 bases). This CDR3 spans 16 amino acids. Germline V gene sequence: CDR1 SGHRS, CDR2 YFSETQ. The V end lost 1 base, the J end lost 0 bases, and 13 bases lay between the germline ends.

The V gene is TRBV30, the J gene TRBJ2-5; maybe TRBD2 (6 bases). V shed 4 bases and J shed 4 bases, with 10 bases lying between them. The CDR3 has 12 amino acids. Germline CDR1 GTSNPN, CDR2 SVGIG (reference sequence). The CDR3 region is CAWNPAGETQYF. The CDR3 nucleotides are TGTGCCTGGAACCCAGCGGGAGAGACCCAGTACTTC.

The V call is TRBV11-2, the J call TRBJ2-3; D is possibly TRBD1 or TRBD2 (5 bases each). The CDR3 runs 15 residues. The V end was cut by 1 base, the J end by 9 bases, with 17 bases between. Germline V lookup: CDR1 SGHAT, CDR2 FQNNGV. The CDR3 nucleotides read TGTGCCAGCAGCTTAGGGACGGACACCGGGGCGACGCAGTATTTT. Its translation: CASSLGTDTGATQYF.

This clone came up once. The chain joins TRBV5-1 to TRBJ2-6, with D maybe TRBD1 (6 bases). CDR1 is SGHRS, CDR2 YFSETQ, per germline. There are 18 residues in the CDR3. Trimming removed 0 bases at V and 0 bases at J, with 13 bases between. DNA of the CDR3: TGCGCCAGCAGCTTGGATAGCACAGGGTTCTCTGGGGCCAACGTCCTGACTTTC. It codes for CASSLDSTGFSGANVLTF. Combining the CDR3 with reference TRBV5-1 and TRBJ2-6 gives the whole variable domain KAGVTQTPRYLIKTRGQQVTLSCSPISGHRSVSWYQQTPGQGLQFLFEYFSETQRNKGNFPGRFSGRQFSNSRSEMNVSTLELGDSALYLCASSLDSTGFSGANVLTFGAGSRLTVL.

This chain connects TRBV7-8 to TRBJ2-7; no definite D call. V lost 1 base and J 6 bases, leaving 16 bases between the germline ends. The CDR3 is 15 residues long. Germline V gives CDR1 SGHVS, CDR2 FQNEAQ. The CDR3 region is CASSLVSTATLEQYF. In nucleotides, the CDR3 is TGTGCCAGCAGCTTAGTTAGCACCGCGACTCTCGAGCAGTACTTC.

V and J are TRBV15 and TRBJ2-2; D uncertain. The CDR3 runs 15 residues. Germline V lookup: CDR1 LNHNV, CDR2 YYDKDF (reference sequence). The ends were cut back, 0 bases at V and 6 bases at J, with 11 bases in the middle. The CDR3 DNA reads as TGTGCCACCAGCAGAGAGAGACACGGAGCCGGGGAGCTGTTTTTT. This gives the protein CATSRERHGAGELFF.

This sequence joins TRBV6-1 and TRBJ2-1; the D gene is possibly TRBD1 (5 bases). Per germline, CDR1 MNHNS and CDR2 SASEGT. V lost 2 bases, J lost 10 bases, and 21 bases lay in between. The CDR3 has 16 residues. The CDR3 coding sequence is TGTGCCAGCAGTGAACAGGGTAAAGGGTATTTTCGGGAGCAGTTCTTC. Encoded protein: CASSEQGKGYFREQFF.

The chain combines TRBV5-1 with TRBJ2-7; tentative D call: TRBD2 (5 bases). Trimming cost V 5 bases and J 7 bases, with 28 bases left between them. Germline-derived CDR1 and CDR2 are SGHRS and YFSETQ. The CDR3 totals 17 residues. The CDR3 bases are TGCGCCAGCAGGTCCCGGTCCGGGGATACTACCCCGGGGGAGCAGTACTTC. This encodes CASRSRSGDTTPGEQYF.

The rearrangement uses TRBV28 and TRBJ2-7, with 11 bases aligning to TRBD1. V trimming: 4 bases; J trimming: 3 bases; junction bases outside the gene matches: 8. Germline CDR1 MDHEN, CDR2 SYDVKM. The CDR3 loop spans 16 amino acids. CDR3 in amino acids: CASSSPAGTGGYEQYF. The CDR3 DNA follows: TGTGCCAGCAGTTCACCCGCCGGGACAGGGGGCTACGAGCAGTACTTC.

The rearrangement links TRBV14 to TRBJ2-1, with 13 bases lining up with TRBD2. The length of the CDR3 is 14 residues. Trimming took 1 base from V and 13 from J; bases not matched to a gene: 4. The V gene's germline CDR1 is SGHDN and CDR2 FVKESK. DNA for the CDR3: TGTGCCAGCAGCCAAGGGGGACTAGCGGGGATACAGTTCTTC. Its protein is CASSQGGLAGIQFF. The entire variable domain, with the rest obtained from reference TRBV14 and TRBJ2-1, is as follows: EAGVTQFPSHSVIEKGQTVTLRCDPISGHDNLYWYRRVMGKEIKFLLHFVKESKQDESGMPNNRFLAERTGGTYSTLKVQPAELEDSGVYFCASSQGGLAGIQFFGPGTRLTVL.

This clone has a handful of counts. Other nucleotide sequences from this sample produce the same CDR3. The V gene is TRBV9, the J gene TRBJ1-2, with D maybe TRBD1 (6 bases). Germline values: CDR1 SGDLS, CDR2 YYNGEE. The CDR3 totals 13 residues. Trimming took 1 base from V and 2 from J, leaving 6 bases between them. The CDR3 sequence is CASSVQGNYGYTF. The CDR3 nucleotides read TGTGCCAGCAGCGTACAGGGGAACTATGGCTACACCTTC.

The gene calls are TRBV6-1 and TRBJ1-3; 7 bases agree with TRBD1. Germline V gene data show CDR1 as MNHNS and CDR2 as SASEGT. The junction had 3 bases not matched to a gene; V was cut back by 4 bases and J by 0 bases. The CDR3 runs to 15 residues. CDR3 amino acids: CASSGQGGSGNTIYF. The CDR3 coding sequence is TGTGCCAGCAGTGGACAGGGTGGCTCTGGAAACACCATATATTTT.

This clone has only one observation. The rearrangement links TRBV28 to TRBJ2-7; 11 nucleotides match TRBD2. The germline gives CDR1 MDHEN, CDR2 SYDVKM. Trimming at V came to 6 bases and at J to 2 bases, leaving 6 bases not matched to a gene. There are 15 residues in the CDR3. In DNA form, the CDR3 reads TGTGCCAGCAGCCCTAGACTAGCGGGGACCTACGAGCAGTACTTC. It specifies CASSPRLAGTYEQYF.

This clone came up a few times. This rearrangement joins TRBV2 to TRBJ1-2; 8 bases are a match to TRBD1. The ends lost 4 bases at V and 4 bases at J; junction bases unmatched: 5. CDR1 and CDR2 from the germline V gene are SNHLY and FYNNEI. The CDR3 runs to 14 residues. CDR3 DNA: TGTGCCAGCAGTGTGGCAGGGGGCGCCTATGGCTACACCTTC. Translating it yields CASSVAGGAYGYTF.

The chain has TRBV4-1 and TRBJ1-1, with D uncertain. Germline CDR1 and CDR2: MGHRA and YSYEKL. There are 16 residues in the CDR3. V was trimmed by 2 bases and J by 1 base, leaving 14 bases between them. The CDR3 sequence: CASSQPRRGENTEAFF. As DNA, the CDR3 is TGCGCCAGCAGCCAACCTAGGCGGGGTGAGAACACTGAAGCTTTCTTT.

The rearrangement links TRBV28 to TRBJ2-7, with TRBD1 matching over 7 bases. CDR3 length equals 15 residues. Trimming took 6 bases from V and 0 from J; bases not matched to a gene: 8. Germline assignment: CDR1 MDHEN and CDR2 SYDVKM. CDR3 sequence reads: CASSLPRGNSYEQYF. CDR3 sequence (DNA): TGTGCCAGCAGCCTACCCAGGGGGAACTCCTACGAGCAGTACTTC.

The J gene is TRBJ2-1, the V gene TRBV4-3; unclear D gene. Germline lookup yields CDR1 LGHNA and CDR2 YSLEER. The CDR3 totals 15 residues. Trimming took 3 bases from V and 4 from J, leaving 13 bases between them. The CDR3 spells CASSQTGAPYNEQFF. The CDR3 bases are TGCGCCAGCAGCCAGACCGGTGCCCCGTACAATGAGCAGTTCTTC.

V is TRBV7-2 and J is TRBJ1-1; D is undetermined. Trimming shortened V by 1 base and J by 5 bases, and 8 bases separated the two germline ends. This CDR3 has 13 residues. Germline V gene data show CDR1 as SGHTA and CDR2 as FQGNSA. The CDR3 is CASSLEVRTEAFF. The CDR3 DNA reads as TGTGCCAGCAGCTTAGAGGTACGAACTGAAGCTTTCTTT.

The gene calls are TRBV5-6 and TRBJ2-7; 8 nucleotides align to TRBD1. The CDR3 is 14 amino acids. Trimming removed 4 bases from V and 4 bases from J; junction bases left unmatched: 7. Per the germline V gene, CDR1 is SGHDT and CDR2 is YYEEEE. The DNA of the CDR3 is TGTGCCAGCAGCCGAAGGACAGGGTTTTACGAGCAGTACTTC. It yields the protein CASSRRTGFYEQYF.

V gene TRBV28 combines with J gene TRBJ1-4, with 7 bases identical to TRBD1. Trimming took 6 bases from V and 10 from J; bases not matched to a gene: 8. Germline assignment: CDR1 MDHEN and CDR2 SYDVKM. This CDR3 contains 13 residues. The CDR3 nucleotides read TGTGCCAGCAGACTCGTATCAGGGGGAAAACTGTTTTTT. Residues: CASRLVSGGKLFF.

This chain's CDR3 is CASSLTRDRFNEKLFF. CDR3 nucleotides: TGTGCCAGCAGTTTAACCCGGGACAGATTCAATGAAAAACTGTTTTTT. The rearrangement uses TRBV28 and TRBJ1-4; 7 bases match TRBD1. The trim removed 2 bases at V and 5 bases at J, leaving 8 bases unmatched. Per germline, CDR1 MDHEN and CDR2 SYDVKM. The CDR3 has 16 amino acids.